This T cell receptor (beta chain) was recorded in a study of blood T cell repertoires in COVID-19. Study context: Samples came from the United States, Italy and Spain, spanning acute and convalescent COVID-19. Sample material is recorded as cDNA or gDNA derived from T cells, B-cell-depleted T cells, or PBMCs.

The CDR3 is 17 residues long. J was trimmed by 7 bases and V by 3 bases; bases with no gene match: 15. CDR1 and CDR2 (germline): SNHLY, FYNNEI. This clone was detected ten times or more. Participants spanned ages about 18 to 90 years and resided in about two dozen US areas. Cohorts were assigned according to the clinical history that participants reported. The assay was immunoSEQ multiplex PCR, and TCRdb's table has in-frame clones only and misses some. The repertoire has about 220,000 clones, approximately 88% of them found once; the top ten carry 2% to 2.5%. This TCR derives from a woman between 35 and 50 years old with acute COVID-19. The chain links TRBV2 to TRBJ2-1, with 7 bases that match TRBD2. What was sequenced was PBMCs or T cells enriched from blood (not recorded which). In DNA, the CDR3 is TGTGCCAGCAGTGATCGTACTGGGGGAGGGCCGGGAAATGAGCAGTTCTTC. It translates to CASSDRTGGGPGNEQFF.